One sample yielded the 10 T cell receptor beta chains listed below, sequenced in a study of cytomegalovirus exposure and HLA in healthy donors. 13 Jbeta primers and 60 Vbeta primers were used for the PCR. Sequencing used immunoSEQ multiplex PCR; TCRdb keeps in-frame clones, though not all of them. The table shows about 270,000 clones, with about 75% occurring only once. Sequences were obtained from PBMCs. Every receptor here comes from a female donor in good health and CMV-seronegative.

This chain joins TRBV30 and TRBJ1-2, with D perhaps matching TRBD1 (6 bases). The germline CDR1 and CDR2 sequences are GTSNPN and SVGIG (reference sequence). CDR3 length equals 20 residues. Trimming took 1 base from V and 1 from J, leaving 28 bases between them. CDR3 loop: CAWSGDGTGTRPILNYGYTF. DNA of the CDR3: TGTGCCTGGAGTGGCGATGGAACAGGGACCAGACCCATACTTAACTATGGCTACACCTTC.

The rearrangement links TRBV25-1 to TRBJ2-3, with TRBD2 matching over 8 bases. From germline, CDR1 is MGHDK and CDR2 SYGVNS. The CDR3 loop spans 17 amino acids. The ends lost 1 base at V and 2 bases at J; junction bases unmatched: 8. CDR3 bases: TGTGCCAGCAGTGAATTAAGCCCTAGCGGGTACACAGATACGCAGTATTTT. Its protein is CASSELSPSGYTDTQYF.

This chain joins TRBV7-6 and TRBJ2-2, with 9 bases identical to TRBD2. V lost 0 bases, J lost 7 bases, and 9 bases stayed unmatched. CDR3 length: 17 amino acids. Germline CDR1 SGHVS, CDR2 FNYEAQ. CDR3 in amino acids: CASSLALAGGKVGELFF. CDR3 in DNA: TGTGCCAGCAGCTTAGCGCTCGCGGGAGGGAAGGTCGGGGAGCTGTTTTTT.

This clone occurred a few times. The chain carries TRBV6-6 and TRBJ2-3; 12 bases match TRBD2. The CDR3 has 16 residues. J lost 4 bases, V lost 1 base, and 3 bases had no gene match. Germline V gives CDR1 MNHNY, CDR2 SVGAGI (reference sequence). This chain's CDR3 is CASSYFSSGRADTQYF. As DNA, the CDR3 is TGTGCCAGCAGTTACTTTTCTAGCGGGAGGGCAGATACGCAGTATTTT.

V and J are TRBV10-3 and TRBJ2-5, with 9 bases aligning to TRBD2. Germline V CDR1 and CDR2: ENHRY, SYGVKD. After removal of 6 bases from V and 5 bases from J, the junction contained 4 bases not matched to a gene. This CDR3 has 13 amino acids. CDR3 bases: TGTGCCATCAGCTTAGCGGGAGATGAGACCCAGTACTTC. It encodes CAISLAGDETQYF.

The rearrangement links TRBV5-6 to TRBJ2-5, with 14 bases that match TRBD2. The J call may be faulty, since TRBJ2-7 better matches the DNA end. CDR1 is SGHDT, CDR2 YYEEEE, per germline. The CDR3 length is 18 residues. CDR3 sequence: CASAVVGGLAGAGPEQYF. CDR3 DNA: TGTGCCAGCGCCGTTGTGGGGGGACTAGCGGGAGCCGGTCCCGAGCAGTACTTC.

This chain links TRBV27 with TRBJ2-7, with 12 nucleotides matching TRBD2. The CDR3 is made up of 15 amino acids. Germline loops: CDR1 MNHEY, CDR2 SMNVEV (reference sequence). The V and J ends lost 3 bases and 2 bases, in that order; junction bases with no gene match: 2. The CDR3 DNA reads TGTGCCAGCAGTTTTCTAGCGGGAGGGCCCTACGAGCAGTACTTC. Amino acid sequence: CASSFLAGGPYEQYF.

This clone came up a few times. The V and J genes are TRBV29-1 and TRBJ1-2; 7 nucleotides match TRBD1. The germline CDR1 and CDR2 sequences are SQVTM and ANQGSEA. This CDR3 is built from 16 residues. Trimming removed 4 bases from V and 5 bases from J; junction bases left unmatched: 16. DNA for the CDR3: TGCAGCGTTGCACCTTTCGATTGGACAGGCTTTTATGGCTACACCTTC. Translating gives CSVAPFDWTGFYGYTF.

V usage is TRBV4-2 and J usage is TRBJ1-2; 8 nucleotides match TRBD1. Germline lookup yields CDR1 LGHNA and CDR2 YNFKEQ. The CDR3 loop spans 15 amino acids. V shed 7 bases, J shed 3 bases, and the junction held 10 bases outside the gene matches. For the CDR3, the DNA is TGTGCCAGCAATTCAGGGGGCGGGTCGGACTATGGCTACACCTTC. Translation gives CASNSGGGSDYGYTF.

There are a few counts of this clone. The CDR3 DNA reads as TGTGCCAGCAGTCCTTCGACTAGCTCTGAGCAGTTCTTC. Protein: CASSPSTSSEQFF. This rearrangement joins TRBV6-4 to TRBJ2-1; 7 nucleotides line up with TRBD2. CDR3 length: 13 amino acids. The V gene's germline CDR1 is MRHNA and CDR2 SNTAGT. The trim removed 5 bases at V and 9 bases at J, leaving 7 bases unmatched.